This TCR beta chain stems from a study of a mutant IDH1 vaccine in newly diagnosed glioma. Study details: Investigators started vaccination 4-6 weeks after radiotherapy alone, or with temozolomide cycles.

Time point reported: week 5, during vaccination. Every vaccine dose comprised 300 ug of mutant IDH1 20-mer peptide plus topical imiquimod. Turning to this clone: Its antigen is unknown.

Produced via immunoSEQ multiplex PCR; TCRdb's table is partial and in-frame only. The sample shows about 56,000 clones, about nine tenths of them seen only once. Sequenced here: PBMCs, sampled from a glioma patient whose treatment included an IDH1 peptide vaccine. This sequence was found in a middle-aged woman with glioma.

CDR3 amino acids: CASGQGGDEQYF. As DNA, the CDR3 is TGTGCCAGCGGACAGGGAGGCGACGAGCAGTACTTC. The rearrangement joins TRBV11-2 to TRBJ2-7, with TRBD1 matching 8 bases. Germline V CDR1 and CDR2: SGHAT, FQNNGV. CDR3 length: 12 amino acids. V lost 8 bases and J lost 5; bases outside the gene matches: 5.